The 14 T cell receptor beta chains below come from one sample, sequenced in a study of T cells after yellow fever vaccination (dated by TCRdb to between 2017 and 2020). This specimen's treatment or condition label, interpreted: live attenuated yellow fever vaccine strain. The library relied on 5' RACE. Sequencer: Illumina HiSeq 2500. TCRdb handled the public reads itself, with Q25 trimming in fastp and clone calling in MiXCR, and kept productive beta chains. A single entry per CDR3 protein holds the most common genes and DNA from its merged rows. The sample yields roughly 120,000 distinct CDR3 sequences; under 8.5% were counted once. Of the sample, roughly 2.5% is held by the ten largest clones. The specimen was CD4+ T cells sorted from PBMCs, collected approximately 11 days after the first yellow fever vaccination. The receptor source for this set is a man aged 18 to 30 who received the YFV17D yellow fever vaccine.

This clonotype occurred many times. The rearrangement joins TRBV5-1 to TRBJ2-5; TRBD2 is a possible D gene (6 bases). Germline values: CDR1 SGHRS, CDR2 YFSETQ. The ends were cut back, 0 bases at V and 3 bases at J, with 9 bases in the middle. The CDR3 runs to 14 residues. The CDR3 DNA sequence: TGCGCCAGCAGCTTGGCCCGGGAGAAAGAGACCCAGTACTTC. As protein: CASSLAREKETQYF.

This clonotype was found many times. The chain carries TRBV21-1 and TRBJ2-7; the table names TRBD1, a call not compared with the DNA. TRBV21-1 is a pseudogene segment. The CDR3 sequence is 18 residues long. For the CDR3, the DNA is TGTGCCAGCAGCAAATGGCGGTACCGGGACAGGGGTATCTACGAGCAGTACTTC. It specifies CASSKWRYRDRGIYEQYF.

The sample holds many counts of this clonotype. The rearrangement links TRBV12-3 or TRBV12-4 to TRBJ2-5; the D gene is possibly TRBD2 (6 bases). V lost 6 bases and J lost 3, with 14 bases in between. This CDR3 comprises 14 residues. The CDR3 coding sequence is TGTGCCAGCAGCCCTCCGGGACTGGAAGAGACCCAGTACTTC. Residues: CASSPPGLEETQYF.

This clonotype was seen many times. The chain employs TRBV3-1 and TRBJ2-1; D unresolved. The length of the CDR3 is 16 residues. The germline V gene has CDR1 LGHDT and CDR2 YNNKEL (reference sequence). The V gene lost 1 base and the J gene lost 1 base, with 11 bases spanning the gap. CDR3 loop: CASSQVMAVSYNEQFF. The DNA of the CDR3 is TGTGCCAGCAGCCAAGTAATGGCGGTATCCTACAATGAGCAGTTCTTC.

There are many counts of this clonotype. The chain carries TRBV7-9 and TRBJ1-2; TRBD1 agrees at 10 bases. V shed 5 bases, J shed 4 bases, and the junction held 7 bases outside the gene matches. CDR1 SEHNR and CDR2 FQNEAQ come from the germline V gene (reference sequence). The CDR3 length is 15 residues. CDR3 sequence (DNA): TGTGCCAGCAGCCCCGAGGGACAGGGGACCTATGGCTACACCTTC. Its protein product is CASSPEGQGTYGYTF.

The V gene is TRBV12-3 or TRBV12-4, the J gene TRBJ1-2; D gene ambiguous. This CDR3 is 11 amino acids long. The ends were cut back, 4 bases at V and 4 bases at J, with 4 bases in the middle. CDR3 DNA sequence: TGTGCCAGCAGTTCGTCCTATGGCTACACCTTC. This codes for CASSSSYGYTF.

The J gene is TRBJ1-6, the V gene TRBV4-2; TRBD1 aligns across 7 bases. The length of the CDR3 is 14 residues. The ends lost 3 bases at V and 8 bases at J; junction bases unmatched: 4. From germline, CDR1 is LGHNA and CDR2 YNFKEQ. CDR3 sequence (DNA): TGTGCCAGCAGCCAGACAGGGCGTGATTCACCCCTCCACTTT. Its protein is CASSQTGRDSPLHF.

This clonotype was counted ten times or more. The rearrangement joins TRBV3-1 to TRBJ2-3; D unclear. V was shortened by 7 bases and J by 4 bases, with 18 bases between the two germline ends. Per germline, CDR1 LGHDT and CDR2 YNNKEL (reference sequence). CDR3 length: 15 amino acids. The CDR3 spells CASTRDPGRPDTQYF. CDR3 DNA: TGTGCCAGCACCAGAGACCCCGGTCGCCCAGATACGCAGTATTTT.

This clonotype has a count of ten or more. The V and J genes are TRBV30 and TRBJ1-2; the D is unclear. V shed 2 bases and J shed 12 bases, with 16 bases lying between them. CDR3 length equals 12 residues. CDR1 is GTSNPN, CDR2 SVGIG, per germline (reference sequence). CDR3 in DNA: TGTGCCTGGAGTTATGAAGGGATCGATGACACCTTC. Translating gives CAWSYEGIDDTF. Filled out from reference TRBV30 and TRBJ1-2, the complete variable domain reads SQTIHQWPATLVQPVGSPLSLECTVEGTSNPNLYWYRQAAGRGLQLLFYSVGIGQISSEVPQNLSASRPQDRQFILSSKKLLLSDSGFYLCAWSYEGIDDTFGSGTRLTVV.

This clonotype was detected ten times or more. V is TRBV7-2 and J is TRBJ2-2; tentative D call: TRBD1 (6 bases). With 0 bases removed from V and 5 bases from J, the gap between germline ends came to 13 bases. Germline V lookup: CDR1 SGHTA, CDR2 FQGNSA. This CDR3 contains 16 residues. The CDR3, as DNA: TGTGCCAGCAGCTTAGCACCGCTCGGACAGACCGGGGAGCTGTTTTTT. Translating it yields CASSLAPLGQTGELFF.

This clonotype came up a few times. The rearrangement links TRBV18 to TRBJ2-3; possibly TRBD1 for D (5 bases). Germline-derived CDR1 and CDR2 are KGHSH and LQKENI. Trimming took 6 bases from V and 4 from J, leaving 11 bases between them. The CDR3 length is 13 residues. CDR3 DNA sequence: TGTGCCAGCTCGGACACGGGCCCAGATACGCAGTATTTT. Translating gives CASSDTGPDTQYF.

This clonotype was seen ten or more times. The gene calls are TRBV6-5 and TRBJ1-3, with 7 bases identical to TRBD1. V lost 0 bases, J lost 4 bases, and 3 bases stayed unmatched. The CDR3 runs 15 residues. Germline values: CDR1 MNHEY, CDR2 SVGAGI. The CDR3 sequence: CASSYSEDRGNTIYF. The DNA for the CDR3 is TGTGCCAGCAGTTACTCTGAGGACAGGGGAAACACCATATATTTT.

This clonotype was detected ten times or more. The V gene is TRBV5-1, the J gene TRBJ2-2, with D uncertain. Between the trimmed V and J ends, which lost 6 bases and 0 bases, there was a span of 12 bases. CDR1 and CDR2 (germline): SGHRS, YFSETQ. The CDR3 is 15 residues long. The CDR3 is CASKLDVANTGELFF. In DNA, the CDR3 is TGCGCCAGCAAGCTTGACGTCGCGAACACCGGGGAGCTGTTTTTT. The full variable domain, in which reference TRBV5-1 and TRBJ2-2 provide the parts outside the CDR3, is KAGVTQTPRYLIKTRGQQVTLSCSPISGHRSVSWYQQTPGQGLQFLFEYFSETQRNKGNFPGRFSGRQFSNSRSEMNVSTLELGDSALYLCASKLDVANTGELFFGEGSRLTVL.

This clonotype appeared many times. This rearrangement joins TRBV9 to TRBJ1-1, with no clear D. CDR1 and CDR2 from the germline V gene are SGDLS and YYNGEE. Trimming removed 2 bases at V and 5 bases at J, with 4 bases between. The CDR3 is 11 amino acids. The CDR3 DNA is TGTGCCAGCAGCGTCGTGACTGAAGCTTTCTTT. As protein: CASSVVTEAFF.